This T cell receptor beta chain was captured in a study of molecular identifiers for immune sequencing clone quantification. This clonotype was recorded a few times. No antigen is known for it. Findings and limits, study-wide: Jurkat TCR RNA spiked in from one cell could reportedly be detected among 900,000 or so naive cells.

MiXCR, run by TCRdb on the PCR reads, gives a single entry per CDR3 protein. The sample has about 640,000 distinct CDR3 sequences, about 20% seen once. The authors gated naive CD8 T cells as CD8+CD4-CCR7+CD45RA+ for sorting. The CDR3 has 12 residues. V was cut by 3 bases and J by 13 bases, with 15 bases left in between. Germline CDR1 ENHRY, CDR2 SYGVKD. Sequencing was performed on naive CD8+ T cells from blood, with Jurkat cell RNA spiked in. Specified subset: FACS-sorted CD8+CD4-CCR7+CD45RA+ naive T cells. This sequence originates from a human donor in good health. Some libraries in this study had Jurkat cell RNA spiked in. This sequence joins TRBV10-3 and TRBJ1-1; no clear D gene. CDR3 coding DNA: TGTGCCATCAGTGAAACGCTATCAATGGTTTTCTTT. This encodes CAISETLSMVFF.